The sequence of this TCR beta chain was determined in a study of response to subunit inactivated influenza vaccine. This clonotype was counted between two and nine times. TCRdb used MiXCR to reprocess the RT-PCR reads, holding one entry per CDR3 protein. The profile shows about 570,000 distinct CDR3 sequences, about 10% of them singletons. Germline loops: CDR1 KGHSH, CDR2 LQKENI. The germline V and J ends were trimmed by 5 bases and 2 bases, with 15 bases remaining between them. The CDR3 extends over 15 amino acids. The same sample was also used in a study of T cells expressing NK-cell markers. That work states: Libraries used 5'RACE template switching adding universal primer site and UMIs. The authors sequenced eight donors, of whom seven were HCMV-seropositive and one was seronegative. Several experiments confined sorting to alpha-beta TCR T cells with an anti-gamma-delta TCR antibody. NKG2C+ dominant clonotypes from roughly 6 donors made up about 1.0-7.5% of CD8+ T cells. Expanded clones of NKG2C+ T cells had an unclear HCMV specificity.

The V and J genes are TRBV18 and TRBJ1-1; D remains unclear. Material: PBMCs from blood, obtained on the day of vaccination. This sequence originates from a man over 45 who received an inactivated influenza vaccine. CDR3 in DNA: TGTGCCAGCTCATCCATGGGGATTCGAAACACTGAAGCTTTCTTT. Protein: CASSSMGIRNTEAFF.